These T cell receptor beta chains were read from a single sample in a study of blood T cell repertoires in COVID-19. Using immunoSEQ multiplex PCR, the repertoire was profiled, and TCRdb retains in-frame clones only, with some absent. The data hold over 250,000 clones, with 60% to 75% observed a single time. The specimen was peripheral blood. Receptors originate from a woman older than 75 with acute or convalescent COVID-19. Both conserved end residues are trimmed from each CDR3. Each record gives: V gene, CDR3 protein.

>TRBV18
ASSGTGENYGYT
>TRBV12-3/TRBV12-4
ASSLGTEAF
>TRBV4-3
ASSQGGVDTQY
>TRBV28
ASSLTGGETDTQY
>TRBV7-2
ASSPWRAGDEQY
>TRBV2
ASLATGTENTEAF
>TRBV5-1
ASSLAPGGANEQF
>TRBV5-1
ASSSTGDQSSYNSPLH
>TRBV12-5
ASATGQGGAF
>TRBV15
ATSFGGTTSSGNTIY
>TRBV6-5
ATSPGRGTEAF
>TRBV5-1
ASSSSGLAGTGELF
>TRBV7-9
ASSLDTSGNTIY
>TRBV2
ASSERYGYGYT